This entry features one T cell receptor (beta chain) sequence. What it binds is unknown. Next came a second PCR, run for roughly 6 to 11 cycles, which used a sample-barcoded 5' primer along with a J-beta primer mix. Each of the cDNA molecules was tagged by a template-switch adaptor with 12 random nucleotides. TCRdb re-called the 5' RACE reads with MiXCR, one entry per CDR3 protein. Of about 620,000 distinct CDR3 sequences in the sample, approximately 52% were seen once. This sample was taken from a study of blood T cells in healthy people across ages. Whole-study context: For every two T cells, template switching captured about one barcoded beta molecule. Study-wide findings and caveats: Higher diversity and more naive CD4+ cells were features of long-lived donors, compared to aged donors.

Germline V CDR1 and CDR2: MNHEY, SMNVEV (reference sequence). This CDR3 has 13 residues. V dropped 1 base and J dropped 2 bases, with 5 bases sitting between them. Total RNA was extracted at no less than 5 micrograms per sample. This TCR derives from an elderly woman in good health. The rearrangement uses TRBV27 and TRBJ2-5, with D uncertain. The sample comprised blood. CDR3 residues: CASSLWSQETQYF. The CDR3 DNA sequence: TGTGCCAGCAGTTTATGGAGTCAAGAGACCCAGTACTTC.